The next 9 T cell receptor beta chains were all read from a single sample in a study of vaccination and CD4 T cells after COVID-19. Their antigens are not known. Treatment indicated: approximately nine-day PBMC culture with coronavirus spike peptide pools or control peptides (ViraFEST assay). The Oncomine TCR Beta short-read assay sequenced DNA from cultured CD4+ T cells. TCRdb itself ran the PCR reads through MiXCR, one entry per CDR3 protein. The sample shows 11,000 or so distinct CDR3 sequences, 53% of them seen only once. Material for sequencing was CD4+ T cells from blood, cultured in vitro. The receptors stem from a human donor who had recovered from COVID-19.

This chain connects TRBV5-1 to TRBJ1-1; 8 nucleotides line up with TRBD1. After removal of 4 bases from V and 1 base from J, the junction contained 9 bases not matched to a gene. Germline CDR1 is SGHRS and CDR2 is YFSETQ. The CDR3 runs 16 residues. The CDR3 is CASSAQGAGGNTEAFF. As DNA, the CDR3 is TGCGCCAGCAGCGCCCAGGGGGCAGGGGGGAACACTGAAGCTTTCTTT.

CDR3 amino acids: CASRTGTSGRAGYNEQFF. In nucleotides, the CDR3 is TGTGCCAGTAGGACCGGGACTAGCGGGAGGGCCGGGTACAATGAGCAGTTCTTC. V and J are TRBV19 and TRBJ2-1; 16 bases agree with TRBD2. With 6 bases clipped from V and 4 bases from J, the junction kept 9 bases outside the gene matches. The CDR3 spans 18 residues. Looked up from germline, CDR1 is LNHDA and CDR2 is SQIVND (reference sequence).

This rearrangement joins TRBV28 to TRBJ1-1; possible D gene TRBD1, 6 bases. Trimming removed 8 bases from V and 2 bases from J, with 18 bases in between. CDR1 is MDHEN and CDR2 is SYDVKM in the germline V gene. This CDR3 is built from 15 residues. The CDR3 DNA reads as TGTGCCAGCCGTGGAAGGGGGGCAGGAAACACTGAAGCTTTCTTT. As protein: CASRGRGAGNTEAFF.

The CDR3 DNA reads as TGCAGTGCTAGAGTAGTTGGCGGTAACACAGATACGCAGTATTTT. Translation: CSARVVGGNTDTQYF. The V gene is TRBV20-1, the J gene TRBJ2-3; no clear D. CDR3 length equals 15 residues. With 1 base removed from V and 2 bases from J, the gap between germline ends came to 13 bases. Germline V gene lookup returns CDR1 DFQATT and CDR2 SNEGSKA (reference sequence).

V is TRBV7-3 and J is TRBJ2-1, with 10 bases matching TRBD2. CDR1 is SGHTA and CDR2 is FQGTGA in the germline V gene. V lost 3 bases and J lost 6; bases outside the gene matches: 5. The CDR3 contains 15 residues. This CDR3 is CASSLLAGAGNEQFF. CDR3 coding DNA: TGTGCCAGCAGCTTGCTAGCGGGGGCGGGCAATGAGCAGTTCTTC. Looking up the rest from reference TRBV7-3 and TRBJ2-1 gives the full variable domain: GAGVSQTPSNKVTEKGKYVELRCDPISGHTALYWYRQSLGQGPEFLIYFQGTGAADDSGLPNDRFFAVRPEGSVSTLKIQRTERGDSAVYLCASSLLAGAGNEQFFGPGTRLTVL.

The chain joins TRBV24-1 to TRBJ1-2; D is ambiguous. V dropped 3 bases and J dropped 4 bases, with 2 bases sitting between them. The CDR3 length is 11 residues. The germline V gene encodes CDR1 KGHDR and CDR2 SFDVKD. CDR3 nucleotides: TGTGCCACCAGTGATGGCTATGGCTACACCTTC. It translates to CATSDGYGYTF.

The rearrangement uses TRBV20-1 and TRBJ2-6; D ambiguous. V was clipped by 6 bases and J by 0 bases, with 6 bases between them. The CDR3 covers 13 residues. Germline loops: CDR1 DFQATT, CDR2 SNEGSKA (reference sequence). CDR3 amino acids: CSAASSGANVLTF. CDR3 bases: TGCAGTGCCGCGAGCTCTGGGGCCAACGTCCTGACTTTC.

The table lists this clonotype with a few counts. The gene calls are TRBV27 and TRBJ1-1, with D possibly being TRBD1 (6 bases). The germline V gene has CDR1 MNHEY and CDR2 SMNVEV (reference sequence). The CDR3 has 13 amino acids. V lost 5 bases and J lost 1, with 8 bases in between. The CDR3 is CASSQQGNTEAFF. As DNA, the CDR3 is TGTGCCAGCAGTCAACAGGGGAACACTGAAGCTTTCTTT.

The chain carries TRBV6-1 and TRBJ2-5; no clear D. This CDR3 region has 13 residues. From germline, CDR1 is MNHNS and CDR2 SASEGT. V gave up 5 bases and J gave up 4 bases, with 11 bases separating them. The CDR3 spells CASSNPAPETQYF. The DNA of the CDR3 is TGTGCCAGCAGTAACCCGGCCCCAGAGACCCAGTACTTC.